This T cell receptor beta chain stems from a study of cytomegalovirus exposure and HLA in healthy donors. Study as a whole: Genetic ancestry analysis placed around 76% of the 398 donors that were genotyped in the Caucasian-associated cluster. Study-wide results and limits: High specificity and sensitivity for cytomegalovirus status were reported for the classifier. In a later analysis, a missense DCLRE1C variant was linked to TCR beta V- and J-gene trimming.

PCR primers comprised 60 Vbeta and 13 Jbeta primers. Profiled with immunoSEQ multiplex PCR; TCRdb holds only in-frame clones, not every one. Of about 150,000 clones listed, approximately 81% are singletons. Worth noting for this clone: Its antigen is as yet unknown.

This CDR3 region has 14 residues. Germline-derived CDR1 and CDR2 are SNHLY and FYNNEI. V shed 2 bases and J 9 bases; nucleotides not matched to a gene: 5. Sampled while nominally healthy, donors likely had unrecorded immune exposures. The sequenced material came from PBMCs. The sequence derives from a woman under 30 in good health and CMV-seronegative. The gene calls are TRBV2 and TRBJ2-1; 9 nucleotides line up with TRBD1. The CDR3 region has the DNA TGTGCCAGCAGTGAATGGGACAGGGCCACTGAGCAGTTCTTC. Translation: CASSEWDRATEQFF.